This TCR beta chain was identified in a study of T cells in Graves' hyperthyroidism and ophthalmopathy. V lost 1 base and J 0 bases, leaving 7 bases between the germline ends. The V gene's germline CDR1 is SGHAT and CDR2 FQNNGV. The CDR3 covers 15 residues. There were TCR beta CDR3 regions amplified from RNA transcripts. When the TCR CDR3 underwent first-round RT-PCR, the HTBI primer set was used. One entry per CDR3 protein results from TCRdb running MiXCR on the multiplex PCR reads. The table shows some 530,000 distinct CDR3 sequences, with 20% to 25% occurring only once. This rearrangement joins TRBV11-2 to TRBJ1-3; D unresolved. The sample taken for sequencing was blood. The clonotype comes from a woman in her seventies with Graves' ophthalmopathy. The CDR3: CASSLVGYSGNTIYF. The CDR3 DNA sequence: TGTGCCAGCAGCTTAGTCGGGTACTCTGGAAACACCATATATTTT.